This passage covers 29 T cell receptor beta chains from one sample sequenced in a study of blood T cells in healthy people across ages (dated by TCRdb to the mid-2010s). Libraries were prepared through 5' RACE. Sequencing was carried out with an Illumina HiSeq 2500. A second PCR of roughly 7 to 12 cycles was run with a J-beta primer mix and a sample-barcoded 5' primer. The public reads were run again by TCRdb, first through fastp at Q25 and then through MiXCR, and only productive beta chains were kept. Duplicate CDR3 protein sequences are folded into a single record with the most common DNA and genes. This sample comprises 650,000 to 900,000 distinct CDR3 sequences, around 68% of them detected only once. Approximately 30% of the sample is in the top ten clones. Input material: blood. The receptor set was obtained from a man aged 30 to 45 in good health.

This clonotype has just a few counts. The chain has TRBV5-5 and TRBJ2-7; the match to TRBD2 covers 10 bases. Looked up from germline, CDR1 is SGHKS and CDR2 is YYEKEE (reference sequence). The CDR3 has 16 residues. The V segment lost 6 bases and the J segment 1 base; nucleotides outside the gene matches: 10. In DNA, the CDR3 is TGTGCCAGCACTAGGTCTAGCGGGGGACCTTCCTACGAGCAGTACTTC. Translating it yields CASTRSSGGPSYEQYF.

The chain has TRBV11-2 and TRBJ1-6; perhaps TRBD1 as D (5 bases). The CDR3 is made up of 15 amino acids. Per germline, CDR1 SGHAT and CDR2 FQNNGV. V was trimmed by 5 bases and J by 8 bases, leaving 16 bases between them. CDR3 in amino acids: CASSGGPEVHSPLHF. The CDR3 DNA reads TGTGCCAGCAGCGGGGGACCGGAGGTTCATTCACCCCTCCACTTT.

CDR3 DNA: TGTGCCAGCAGCCCTTTAGCGGGGTTCACAGATACGCAGTATTTT. This translates into CASSPLAGFTDTQYF. The V call is TRBV14, the J call TRBJ2-3, with 8 bases aligning to TRBD2. The trim removed 4 bases at V and 2 bases at J, leaving 5 bases unmatched. The CDR3 is 15 residues long. The V gene's germline CDR1 is SGHDN and CDR2 FVKESK.

The chain employs TRBV4-3 and TRBJ2-7, with D uncertain. This CDR3 is built from 15 residues. Germline V CDR1 and CDR2: LGHNA, YSLEER. V lost 0 bases, J lost 5 bases, and 14 bases lay in between. The CDR3 DNA reads as TGCGCCAGCAGCCAAGATCTTCTGTTTTTTGACGAGCAGTACTTC. Translated, it gives CASSQDLLFFDEQYF.

The genes are TRBV20-1 and TRBJ1-2; 7 bases match TRBD1. Germline loops: CDR1 DFQATT, CDR2 SNEGSKA (reference sequence). The CDR3 is 15 residues long. The V and J ends lost 3 bases and 8 bases, in that order; junction bases with no gene match: 15. The CDR3 nucleotides read TGCAGTGCTAGTGATGATGGAAGACAGGGTTCCGGCTACACCTTC. As protein: CSASDDGRQGSGYTF.

This clonotype was recorded a few times. The chain combines TRBV3-1 with TRBJ2-4; TRBD1 matches at 7 bases. After removal of 0 bases from V and 6 bases from J, the junction contained 29 bases not matched to a gene. In germline, CDR1 is LGHDT, CDR2 YNNKEL (reference sequence). The CDR3 contains 23 residues. This chain's CDR3 is CASSQDPPAGTVSLRSWGNIQYF. CDR3 sequence (DNA): TGTGCCAGCAGCCAAGATCCTCCCGCCGGGACAGTCTCTCTCCGAAGTTGGGGAAACATTCAGTACTTC.

The gene calls are TRBV30 and TRBJ2-3; no reliable D call. V shed 0 bases and J shed 6 bases, with 13 bases lying between them. The germline V gene encodes CDR1 GTSNPN and CDR2 SVGIG (reference sequence). This CDR3 spans 14 amino acids. As DNA, the CDR3 is TGTGCCTGGAGTGTACCCAGGCTCACTGATACGCAGTATTTT. This sequence encodes CAWSVPRLTDTQYF.

V usage is TRBV5-1 and J usage is TRBJ2-1; a possible D gene is TRBD2 (6 bases). This CDR3 is built from 16 residues. The V gene lost 1 base and the J gene lost 4 bases, with 15 bases spanning the gap. CDR1 is SGHRS, CDR2 YFSETQ, per germline. The CDR3 DNA is TGCGCCAGCAGCTTGTCGGCTAGCGTCGAGTACAATGAGCAGTTCTTC. Its protein is CASSLSASVEYNEQFF.

Turning to this clonotype: Germline is not matched at one junction end, which may reflect a read error. The rearrangement joins TRBV10-3 to TRBJ2-7, with D unclear. CDR1 and CDR2 from the germline V gene are ENHRY and SYGVKD. The CDR3 totals 15 residues. The CDR3 DNA reads as TGTACCATCAGTGGCCTAGGACCGAACTCCTACGAGCAGTACTTC. It translates to CTISGLGPNSYEQYF.

This sequence joins TRBV2 and TRBJ2-7; 7 positions agree with TRBD1. The CDR3 sequence is 15 residues long. Germline CDR1 reads SNHLY; CDR2 reads FYNNEI. Trimming took 5 bases from V and 0 from J; bases not matched to a gene: 7. The DNA for the CDR3 is TGTGCCAGCAGTCCTCCGGGACAGAGCTCCTACGAGCAGTACTTC. Its translation is CASSPPGQSSYEQYF.

The chain employs TRBV9 and TRBJ2-1; 15 bases map to TRBD2. Germline loops: CDR1 SGDLS, CDR2 YYNGEE. The CDR3 length is 15 residues. The trim removed 4 bases at V and 8 bases at J, leaving 4 bases unmatched. The CDR3 sequence: CASSSGLAGGDEQFF. The CDR3 DNA is TGTGCCAGCAGCTCGGGACTAGCGGGGGGCGATGAGCAGTTCTTC.

The chain is built from TRBV21-1 and TRBJ1-5; TRBD1 was called by the table and not checked on the DNA. TRBV21-1 is flagged as a pseudogene. There are 17 residues in the CDR3. The CDR3 reads CASSKGQGFAWDQPQHF. In DNA, the CDR3 is TGTGCCAGCAGCAAAGGACAGGGTTTTGCGTGGGATCAGCCCCAGCATTTT.

This clonotype was observed a few times. V usage is TRBV6-6 and J usage is TRBJ2-6; D might be TRBD1 (6 bases). The CDR3 has 16 amino acids. V lost 1 base to trimming and J lost 1 base, with 8 bases between them. Germline loops: CDR1 MNHNY, CDR2 SVGAGI (reference sequence). DNA of the CDR3: TGTGCCAGCAGTTACTTGAGGGGGTCTGGGGCCAACGTCCTGACTTTC. It yields the protein CASSYLRGSGANVLTF.

This chain connects TRBV20-1 to TRBJ2-3; D unresolved. This CDR3 region has 13 residues. Germline V gene data show CDR1 as DFQATT and CDR2 as SNEGSKA (reference sequence). Trimming removed 1 base at V and 0 bases at J, with 5 bases between. CDR3 loop: CSARAGSTDTQYF. The CDR3 nucleotides read TGCAGTGCTAGAGCGGGCAGCACAGATACGCAGTATTTT.

The CDR3 region has the DNA TGCGCCAGCAGCCACGACCGGGACAGAAAGGACGAGCAGTACTTC. This gives the protein CASSHDRDRKDEQYF. The chain uses TRBV5-1 and TRBJ2-4; TRBD1 agrees at 7 bases. The tail of the sequence fits TRBJ2-7 better, so the J call may be wrong. Germline CDR1 SGHRS, CDR2 YFSETQ. The CDR3 is made up of 15 amino acids.

The genes are TRBV30 and TRBJ1-5; possible D gene TRBD1, 6 bases. CDR3 length: 14 amino acids. The germline CDR1 and CDR2 sequences are GTSNPN and SVGIG (reference sequence). Trimming pared 2 bases from V and 2 bases from J, leaving 10 bases between. The CDR3 DNA sequence: TGTGCCTGGAGTTCCAGGGGAGGCAATCAGCCCCAGCATTTT. As protein: CAWSSRGGNQPQHF.

V is TRBV4-3 and J is TRBJ1-6; a weak D match, TRBD1 (6 bases). CDR1 is LGHNA, CDR2 YSLEER, per germline. CDR3 length: 16 amino acids. V was cut by 0 bases and J by 7 bases, with 13 bases left in between. The CDR3 DNA reads TGCGCCAGCAGCCAAGAATACGGACAGAACAATTCACCCCTCCACTTT. It codes for CASSQEYGQNNSPLHF.

This clonotype was counted once. The V and J genes are TRBV20-1 and TRBJ1-2; 7 nucleotides match TRBD1. The CDR3 is 13 amino acids. CDR1 DFQATT and CDR2 SNEGSKA come from the germline V gene (reference sequence). V trimming: 0 bases; J trimming: 8 bases; junction bases outside the gene matches: 6. The CDR3 region has the DNA TGCAGTGCTAGAGAAGGGGGCTTGGAGGGCTACACCTTC. It yields the protein CSAREGGLEGYTF.

This clonotype has a handful of counts. This chain links TRBV9 with TRBJ1-4, with 8 bases fitting TRBD1. Germline V gene sequence: CDR1 SGDLS, CDR2 YYNGEE. The CDR3 has 16 amino acids. After removal of 4 bases from V and 10 bases from J, the junction contained 15 bases not matched to a gene. The CDR3 spells CASSRIEQGEEGKLFF. The CDR3 DNA is TGTGCCAGCAGCCGCATAGAACAGGGGGAGGAGGGAAAACTGTTTTTT.

This chain connects TRBV7-2 to TRBJ2-1; D unclear. CDR1 and CDR2 (germline): SGHTA, FQGNSA. V was trimmed by 0 bases and J by 6 bases, leaving 12 bases between them. This CDR3 contains 15 residues. This chain's CDR3 is CASSLATALFNEQFF. The CDR3 nucleotides read TGTGCCAGCAGCTTAGCGACCGCCTTGTTCAATGAGCAGTTCTTC. The full variable domain, in which reference TRBV7-2 and TRBJ2-1 provide the parts outside the CDR3, is GAGVSQSPSNKVTEKGKDVELRCDPISGHTALYWYRQSLGQGLEFLIYFQGNSAPDKSGLPSDRFSAERTGGSVSTLTIQRTQQEDSAVYLCASSLATALFNEQFFGPGTRLTVL.

The rearrangement joins TRBV3-1 to TRBJ1-6, with D unclear. The CDR3 length is 14 residues. Germline loops: CDR1 LGHDT, CDR2 YNNKEL (reference sequence). V was shortened by 4 bases and J by 5 bases, with 9 bases between the two germline ends. In DNA form, the CDR3 reads TGTGCCAGCAGCCTCCGGGATAATAATTCACCCCTCCACTTT. Its translation: CASSLRDNNSPLHF.

This clonotype was found once. This chain links TRBV9 with TRBJ2-1; 10 nucleotides agree with TRBD1. The CDR3 is made up of 14 amino acids. Germline V gene data show CDR1 as SGDLS and CDR2 as YYNGEE. Trimming at V came to 3 bases and at J to 8 bases, leaving 5 bases not matched to a gene. The CDR3 sequence: CASSDRDRGHEQFF. The CDR3 nucleotides are TGTGCCAGCAGCGACCGGGACAGGGGCCATGAGCAGTTCTTC.

The chain employs TRBV7-2 and TRBJ1-2, with D unclear. Per the germline V gene, CDR1 is SGHTA and CDR2 is FQGNSA. With 3 bases removed from V and 8 bases from J, the gap between germline ends came to 16 bases. CDR3 size: 14 residues. The CDR3 loop is CASSLRRKGDGYTF. Written as DNA, the CDR3 is TGTGCCAGCAGCTTGAGACGGAAGGGAGACGGCTACACCTTC.

The chain links TRBV20-1 to TRBJ1-2, with D hard to call. There are 11 residues in the CDR3. Trimming removed 5 bases from V and 6 bases from J, with 10 bases in between. Germline V gene data show CDR1 as DFQATT and CDR2 as SNEGSKA (reference sequence). The CDR3 nucleotides are TGCAGTGCTCTAACGAGAAATGGCTACACCTTC. Translation gives CSALTRNGYTF.

The chain uses TRBV6-2 or TRBV6-3 and TRBJ2-7; TRBD1 aligns across 10 bases. The CDR3 runs to 13 residues. Unmatched junction bases numbered 4, after V lost 7 bases and J lost 4 bases. Germline V gene lookup returns CDR1 MNHEY and CDR2 SVGEGT. The CDR3 coding sequence is TGTGCCAGCACGGGACAGGGGCTATACGAGCAGTACTTC. Its translation is CASTGQGLYEQYF.

V and J are TRBV6-6 and TRBJ1-1; weak D call: TRBD1 (6 bases). The CDR3 spans 16 residues. Germline V lookup: CDR1 MNHNY, CDR2 SVGAGI (reference sequence). The V and J ends lost 7 bases and 0 bases respectively, with 18 bases between them. CDR3 region: CASNQMAGQMNTEAFF. Here the CDR3 DNA reads TGTGCCAGCAACCAAATGGCTGGACAGATGAACACTGAAGCTTTCTTT.

This clonotype was seen a few times. This chain links TRBV7-9 with TRBJ2-1; 7 bases map to TRBD1. After removal of 5 bases from V and 15 bases from J, the junction contained 7 bases not matched to a gene. This CDR3 is 11 amino acids long. CDR1 SEHNR and CDR2 FQNEAQ come from the germline V gene (reference sequence). CDR3 sequence reads: CASSDQTGLFF. CDR3 sequence (DNA): TGTGCCAGCAGCGATCAGACAGGGTTGTTCTTC.

The chain joins TRBV7-3 to TRBJ1-2, with 9 positions matching TRBD1. Unmatched junction bases numbered 5, after V lost 4 bases and J lost 8 bases. Germline V CDR1 and CDR2: SGHTA, FQGTGA. The CDR3 is 13 amino acids. The CDR3 region is CASSYRTGEGYTF. In DNA, the CDR3 is TGTGCCAGCAGCTACCGGACAGGGGAGGGCTACACCTTC.

The V and J genes are TRBV29-1 and TRBJ2-1, with no clear D. CDR1 SQVTM and CDR2 ANQGSEA come from the germline V gene. Trimming took off 4 bases at V and 7 bases at J, with 8 bases between the two ends. The CDR3 has 11 amino acids. This CDR3 is CSVGPTNEQFF. As DNA, the CDR3 is TGCAGCGTTGGACCAACGAATGAGCAGTTCTTC.